This T cell receptor (beta chain) was retrieved from a study of blood T cell repertoires in COVID-19. This clone was seen a single time. The protocol was immunoSEQ multiplex PCR, while the TCRdb copy is restricted to in-frame clones and leaves out a portion. The table records about 64,000 clones, roughly 91% of them present only once. Trimming took 0 bases from V and 7 from J; bases not matched to a gene: 1. The germline V gene has CDR1 SGHNT and CDR2 YYREEE (reference sequence). The CDR3 sequence is 15 residues long. This clonotype was sampled from a middle-aged woman who had recovered from COVID-19. Sequencing was carried out using PBMCs or T cells enriched from blood (not recorded which). The chain is built from TRBV5-4 and TRBJ2-1; 13 bases map to TRBD2. The CDR3 DNA reads TGTGCCAGCAGCTTGGAGGGACTAGCGGGGAATGAGCAGTTCTTC. Translated, it gives CASSLEGLAGNEQFF.